This T cell receptor beta chain was profiled in a study of post-analysis software for immune sequencing data. Study summary: Multiple sclerosis in the patients followed relapsing-remitting, secondary progressive and progressive-relapsing courses.

Presence of unique molecular identifiers characterized the TCR beta cDNA libraries. T cells numbering roughly 0.95 to 10 million yielded roughly 0.5 million cDNA molecules. TCRdb redid the calling of the PCR reads with MiXCR, one entry per CDR3 protein. Here the sample spans 170,000 or so distinct CDR3 sequences, about 30% being singletons. Study-wide findings and caveats: TRBV5-6, TRBV5-1 and TRBV20-1 were among roughly 5 TRBV segments more frequent in patients than controls. The study found significantly lower normalized Chao1 diversity in multiple sclerosis patients than in controls. Analysis by F measure revealed that same-batch samples clustered strongly together.

Germline lookup yields CDR1 LNHNV and CDR2 YYDKDF (reference sequence). V was cut by 3 bases and J by 2 bases, with 8 bases left in between. CDR3 length: 14 amino acids. There are a few counts of this clonotype. Antigen specificity is unknown. The receptor comes from a girl aged 10 to 17 with multiple sclerosis. Sample: blood. The V gene is TRBV15, the J gene TRBJ1-5; D remains ambiguous. CDR3 coding DNA: TGTGCCACCAGCAGTTTCGGGGGCAATCAGCCCCAGCATTTT. The encoded protein is CATSSFGGNQPQHF.